This T cell receptor (beta chain) is from a study of blood T cell repertoires in COVID-19. The CDR3 is 19 residues long. J was trimmed by 6 bases and V by 0 bases; bases with no gene match: 13. Germline CDR1 is SGHTA and CDR2 is FQGNSA. Sequencing was performed with immunoSEQ multiplex PCR; in TCRdb, only in-frame clones are kept and a portion is missing. The repertoire includes about 120,000 clones, 70% to 90% of them detected once, and 0.95% to 1.5% sits in the top ten. This TCR came from a woman older than 75 with acute or convalescent COVID-19. V usage is TRBV7-2 and J usage is TRBJ2-1; TRBD2 agrees at 11 bases. The specimen was peripheral blood. DNA of the CDR3: TGTGCCAGCAGCTTAGCAGCCCTGATCCTAGCGGGGGGAGGCAATGAGCAGTTCTTC. It encodes CASSLAALILAGGGNEQFF.